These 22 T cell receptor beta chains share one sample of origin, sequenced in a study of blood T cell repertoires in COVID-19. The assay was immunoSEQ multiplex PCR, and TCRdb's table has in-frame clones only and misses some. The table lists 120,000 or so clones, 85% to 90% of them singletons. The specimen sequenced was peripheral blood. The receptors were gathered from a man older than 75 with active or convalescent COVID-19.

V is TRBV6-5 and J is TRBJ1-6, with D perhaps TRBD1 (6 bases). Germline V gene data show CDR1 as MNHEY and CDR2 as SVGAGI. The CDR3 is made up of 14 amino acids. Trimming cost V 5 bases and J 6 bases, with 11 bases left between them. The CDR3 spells CASSHREINSPLHF. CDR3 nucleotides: TGTGCCAGCAGTCACAGGGAAATTAATTCACCCCTCCACTTT.

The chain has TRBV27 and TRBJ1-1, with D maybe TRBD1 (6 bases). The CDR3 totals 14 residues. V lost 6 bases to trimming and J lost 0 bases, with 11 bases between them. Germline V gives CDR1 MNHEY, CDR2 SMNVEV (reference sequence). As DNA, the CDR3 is TGTGCCAGCAGGCGGACAGTGTTGAACACTGAAGCTTTCTTT. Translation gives CASRRTVLNTEAFF.

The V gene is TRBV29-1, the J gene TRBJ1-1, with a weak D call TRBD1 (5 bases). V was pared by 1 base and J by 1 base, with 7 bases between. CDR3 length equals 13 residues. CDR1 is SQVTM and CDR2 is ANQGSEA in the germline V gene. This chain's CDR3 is CSVEGRANTEAFF. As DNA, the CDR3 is TGCAGCGTTGAAGGCAGGGCGAACACTGAAGCTTTCTTT.

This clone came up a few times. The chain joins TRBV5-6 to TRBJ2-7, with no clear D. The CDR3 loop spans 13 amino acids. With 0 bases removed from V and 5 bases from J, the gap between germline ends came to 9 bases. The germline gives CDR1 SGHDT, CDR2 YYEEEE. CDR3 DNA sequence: TGTGCCAGCAGCTTGGGGGCTTGGAACGAGCAGTACTTC. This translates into CASSLGAWNEQYF. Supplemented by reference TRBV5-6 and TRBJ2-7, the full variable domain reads DAGVTQSPTHLIKTRGQQVTLRCSPKSGHDTVSWYQQALGQGPQFIFQYYEEEERQRGNFPDRFSGHQFPNYSSELNVNALLLGDSALYLCASSLGAWNEQYFGPGTRLTVT.

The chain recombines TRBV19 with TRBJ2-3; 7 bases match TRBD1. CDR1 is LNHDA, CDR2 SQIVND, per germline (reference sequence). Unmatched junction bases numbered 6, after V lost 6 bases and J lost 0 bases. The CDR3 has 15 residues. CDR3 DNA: TGTGCCAGTAGAAAGGGGGCGCGTAGCACAGATACGCAGTATTTT. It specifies CASRKGARSTDTQYF. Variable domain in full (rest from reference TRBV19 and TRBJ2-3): DGGITQSPKYLFRKEGQNVTLSCEQNLNHDAMYWYRQDPGQGLRLIYYSQIVNDFQKGDIAEGYSVSREKKESFPLTVTSAQKNPTAFYLCASRKGARSTDTQYFGPGTRLTVL.

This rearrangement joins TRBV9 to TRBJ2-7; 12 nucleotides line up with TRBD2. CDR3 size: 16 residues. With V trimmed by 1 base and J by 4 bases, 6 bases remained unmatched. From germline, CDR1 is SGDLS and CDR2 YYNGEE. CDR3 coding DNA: TGTGCCAGCAGCGTAAGACTAGCGGGAGCTGCGTACGAGCAGTACTTC. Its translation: CASSVRLAGAAYEQYF.

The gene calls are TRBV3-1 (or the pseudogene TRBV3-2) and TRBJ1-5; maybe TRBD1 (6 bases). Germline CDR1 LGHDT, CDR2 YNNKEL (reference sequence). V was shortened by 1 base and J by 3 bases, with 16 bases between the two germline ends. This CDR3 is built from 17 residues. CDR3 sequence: CASSQGPRGLNNQPQHF. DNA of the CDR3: TGTGCCAGCAGCCAAGGACCCAGGGGATTGAACAATCAGCCCCAGCATTTT.

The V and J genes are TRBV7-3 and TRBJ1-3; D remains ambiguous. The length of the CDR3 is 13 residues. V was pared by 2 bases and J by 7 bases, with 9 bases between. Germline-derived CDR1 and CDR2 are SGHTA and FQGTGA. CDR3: CASSLGFGNTIYF. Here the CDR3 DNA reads TGTGCCAGCAGCTTAGGGTTCGGGAACACCATATATTTT.

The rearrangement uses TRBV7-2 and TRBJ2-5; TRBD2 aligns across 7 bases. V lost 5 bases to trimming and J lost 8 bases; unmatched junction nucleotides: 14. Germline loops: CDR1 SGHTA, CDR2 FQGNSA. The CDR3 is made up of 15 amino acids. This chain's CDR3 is CASSVTSAGVDTQYF. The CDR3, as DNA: TGTGCCAGCAGCGTTACTAGCGCGGGAGTTGACACCCAGTACTTC.

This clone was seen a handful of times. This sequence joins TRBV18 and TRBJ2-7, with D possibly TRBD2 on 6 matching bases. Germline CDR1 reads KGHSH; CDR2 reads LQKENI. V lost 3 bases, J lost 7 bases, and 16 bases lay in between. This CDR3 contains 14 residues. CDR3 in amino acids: CASSPAGREMEQYF. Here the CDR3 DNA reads TGTGCCAGCTCACCGGCGGGACGCGAGATGGAGCAGTACTTC.

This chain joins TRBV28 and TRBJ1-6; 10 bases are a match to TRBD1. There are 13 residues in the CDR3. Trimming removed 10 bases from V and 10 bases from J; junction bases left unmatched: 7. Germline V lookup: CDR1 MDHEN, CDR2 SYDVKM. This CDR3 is CATYGTGESPLHF. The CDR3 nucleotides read TGTGCCACCTACGGGACAGGGGAATCACCCCTCCACTTT.

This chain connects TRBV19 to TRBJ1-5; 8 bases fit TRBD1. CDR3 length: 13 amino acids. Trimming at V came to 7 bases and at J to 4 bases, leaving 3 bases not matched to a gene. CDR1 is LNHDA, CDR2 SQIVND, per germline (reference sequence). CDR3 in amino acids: CASNDRGNQPQHF. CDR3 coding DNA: TGTGCCAGTAACGACAGGGGTAATCAGCCCCAGCATTTT.

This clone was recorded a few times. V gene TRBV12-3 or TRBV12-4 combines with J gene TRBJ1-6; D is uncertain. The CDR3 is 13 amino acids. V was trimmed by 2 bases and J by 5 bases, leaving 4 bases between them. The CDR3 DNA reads TGTGCCAGCAGTTTAACAGATAATTCACCCCTCCACTTT. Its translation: CASSLTDNSPLHF.

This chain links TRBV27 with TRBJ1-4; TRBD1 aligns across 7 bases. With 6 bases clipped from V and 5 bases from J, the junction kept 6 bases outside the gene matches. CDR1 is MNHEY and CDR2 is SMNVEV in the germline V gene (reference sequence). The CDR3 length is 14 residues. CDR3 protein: CASSRTGGNEKLFF. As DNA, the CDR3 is TGTGCCAGCAGCAGGACAGGCGGCAATGAAAAACTGTTTTTT.

The CDR3 loop is CASSGTGRGYTF. The CDR3 DNA reads as TGTGCCAGCAGCGGCACGGGAAGGGGCTACACCTTC. The rearrangement links TRBV28 to TRBJ1-2; D unclear. V was cut by 6 bases and J by 8 bases, with 13 bases left in between. Per germline, CDR1 MDHEN and CDR2 SYDVKM. The CDR3 has 12 residues.

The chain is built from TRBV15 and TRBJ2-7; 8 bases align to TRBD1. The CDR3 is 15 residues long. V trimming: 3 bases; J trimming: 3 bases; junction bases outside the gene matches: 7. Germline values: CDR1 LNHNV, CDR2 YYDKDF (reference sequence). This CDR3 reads CATSRGTGQSYEQYF. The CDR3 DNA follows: TGTGCCACCAGCAGGGGGACAGGACAGAGCTACGAGCAGTACTTC. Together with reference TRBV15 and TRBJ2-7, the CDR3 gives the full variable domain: DAMVIQNPRYQVTQFGKPVTLSCSQTLNHNVMYWYQQKSSQAPKLLFHYYDKDFNNEADTPDNFQSRRPNTSFCFLDIRSPGLGDTAMYLCATSRGTGQSYEQYFGPGTRLTVT.

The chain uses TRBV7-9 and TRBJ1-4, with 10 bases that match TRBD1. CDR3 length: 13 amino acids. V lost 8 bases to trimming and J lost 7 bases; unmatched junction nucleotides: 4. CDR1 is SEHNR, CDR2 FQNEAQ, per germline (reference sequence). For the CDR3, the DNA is TGTGCCAGCCGTGGACAGGGGGTTGAAAAACTGTTTTTT. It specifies CASRGQGVEKLFF.

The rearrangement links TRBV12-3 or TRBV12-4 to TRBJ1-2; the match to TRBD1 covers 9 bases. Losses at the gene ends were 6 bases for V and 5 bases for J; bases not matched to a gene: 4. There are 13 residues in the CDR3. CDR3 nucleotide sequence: TGTGCCAGCAGCCGGGACAGGGTTTATGGCTACACCTTC. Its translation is CASSRDRVYGYTF.

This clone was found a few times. The CDR3 sequence: CASSQGARETQYF. In nucleotides, the CDR3 is TGTGCCAGCAGCCAGGGGGCGCGAGAGACCCAGTACTTC. This sequence joins TRBV24-1 and TRBJ2-5, with 8 bases fitting TRBD1. CDR3 length: 13 residues. Germline trimming cut 11 bases from V and 4 bases from J; bases unmatched to any gene: 8. The germline V gene has CDR1 KGHDR and CDR2 SFDVKD.

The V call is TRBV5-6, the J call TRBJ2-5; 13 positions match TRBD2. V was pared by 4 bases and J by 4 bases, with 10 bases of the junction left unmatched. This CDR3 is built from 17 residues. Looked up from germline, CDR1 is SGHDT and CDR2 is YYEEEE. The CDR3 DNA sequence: TGTGCCAGCAGCGGCTCTGCTGGACTAGCGGGAGTAGAGACCCAGTACTTC. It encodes CASSGSAGLAGVETQYF.

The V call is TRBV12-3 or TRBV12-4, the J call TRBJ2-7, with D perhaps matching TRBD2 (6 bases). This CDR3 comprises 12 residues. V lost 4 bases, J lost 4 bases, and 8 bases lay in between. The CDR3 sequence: CASSSGGYEQYF. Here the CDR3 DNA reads TGTGCCAGCAGTTCCGGGGGTTACGAGCAGTACTTC.

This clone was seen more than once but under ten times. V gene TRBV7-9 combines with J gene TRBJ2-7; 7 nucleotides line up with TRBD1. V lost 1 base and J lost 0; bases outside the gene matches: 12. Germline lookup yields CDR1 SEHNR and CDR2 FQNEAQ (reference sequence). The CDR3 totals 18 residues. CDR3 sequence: CASSLGDIRTGPSYEQYF. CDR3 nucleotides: TGTGCCAGCAGCTTAGGTGATATAAGGACAGGCCCCTCCTACGAGCAGTACTTC.